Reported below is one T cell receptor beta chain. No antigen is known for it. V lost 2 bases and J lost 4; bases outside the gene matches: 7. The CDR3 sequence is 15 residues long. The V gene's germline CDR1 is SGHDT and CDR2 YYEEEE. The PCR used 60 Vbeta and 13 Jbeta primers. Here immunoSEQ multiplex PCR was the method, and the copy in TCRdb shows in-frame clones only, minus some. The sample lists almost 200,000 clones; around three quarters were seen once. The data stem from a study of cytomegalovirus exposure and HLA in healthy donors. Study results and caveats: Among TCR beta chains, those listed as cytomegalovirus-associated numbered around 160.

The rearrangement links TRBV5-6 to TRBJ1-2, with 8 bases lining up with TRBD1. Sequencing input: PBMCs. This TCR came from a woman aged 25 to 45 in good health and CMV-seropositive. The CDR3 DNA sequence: TGTGCCAGCAGCTTCGCAGGGGGCGGTAGCTATGGCTACACCTTC. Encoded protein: CASSFAGGGSYGYTF.